The 27 T cell receptor beta chains presented below share a single source sample, sequenced in a study of T cells in Graves' hyperthyroidism and ophthalmopathy. Amplification targeted TCR beta CDR3 regions from RNA transcripts. The primer set for the first-round RT-PCR of the TCR CDR3 was HTBI. Using its own MiXCR run on the multiplex PCR reads, TCRdb lists one record per CDR3 protein. The table lists 700,000 or so distinct CDR3 sequences, 15% to 20% of them singletons. The specimen was blood. These receptors were obtained from a man younger than 35 with Graves' hyperthyroidism.

Ten or more counts support this clonotype. V and J are TRBV7-9 and TRBJ2-7; 8 bases map to TRBD2. V shed 7 bases, J shed 2 bases, and the junction held 7 bases outside the gene matches. The CDR3 runs to 14 residues. CDR1 and CDR2 from the germline V gene are SEHNR and FQNEAQ (reference sequence). The CDR3 protein is CASNRLARPYEQYF. The CDR3 coding sequence is TGTGCCAGCAACCGACTAGCGCGCCCCTACGAGCAGTACTTC.

A few counts support this clonotype. This sequence joins TRBV13 and TRBJ2-4, with D hard to call. Germline-derived CDR1 and CDR2 are PRHDT and FYEKMQ (reference sequence). The length of the CDR3 is 16 residues. V dropped 2 bases and J dropped 0 bases, with 11 bases sitting between them. In DNA form, the CDR3 reads TGTGCCAGCAGCTTATGGTCAGCTCTAGCCAAAAACATTCAGTACTTC. Residues: CASSLWSALAKNIQYF.

This clonotype has at least ten counts. CDR3 sequence reads: CASSFGGPYEQYF. The CDR3 nucleotides read TGTGCCAGCAGTTTTGGAGGGCCCTACGAGCAGTACTTC. This chain uses TRBV28 with TRBJ2-7, with D maybe TRBD2 (6 bases). Germline CDR1 and CDR2: MDHEN and SYDVKM. The CDR3 has 13 residues. V lost 3 bases, J lost 2 bases, and 8 bases lay in between.

This chain connects TRBV7-2 to TRBJ2-3, with TRBD2 matching over 11 bases. CDR1 and CDR2 (germline): SGHTA, FQGNSA. The V and J ends lost 6 bases and 9 bases, in that order; junction bases with no gene match: 11. The CDR3 totals 15 residues. The CDR3 sequence: CASRASGGQRGTQYF. The CDR3 region has the DNA TGTGCCAGCAGGGCTAGCGGGGGGCAGCGGGGAACGCAGTATTTT.

This rearrangement joins TRBV7-3 to TRBJ1-2, with D possibly TRBD1 on 6 matching bases. CDR1 and CDR2 (germline): SGHTA, FQGTGA. The V gene lost 5 bases and the J gene lost 7 bases, with 14 bases spanning the gap. There are 13 residues in the CDR3. As DNA, the CDR3 is TGTGCCAGCAGCCGCGGAGGGGGTCTTGGCTACACCTTC. Protein: CASSRGGGLGYTF.

This clonotype was counted ten times or more. V usage is TRBV2 and J usage is TRBJ2-4, with D possibly being TRBD2 (5 bases). The CDR3 is made up of 15 amino acids. V lost 1 base and J 8 bases, leaving 15 bases between the germline ends. From germline, CDR1 is SNHLY and CDR2 FYNNEI. The CDR3 sequence: CASSEEDGDWDIQYF. The CDR3 region has the DNA TGTGCCAGCAGTGAAGAGGACGGGGATTGGGACATTCAGTACTTC. The full variable domain, with the rest looked up from reference TRBV2 and TRBJ2-4, is EPEVTQTPSHQVTQMGQEVILRCVPISNHLYFYWYRQILGQKVEFLVSFYNNEISEKSEIFDDQFSVERPDGSNFTLKIRSTKLEDSAMYFCASSEEDGDWDIQYFGAGTRLSVL.

This clonotype was detected ten times or more. This chain joins TRBV15 and TRBJ1-1; D is uncertain. This CDR3 is 16 amino acids long. From germline, CDR1 is LNHNV and CDR2 YYDKDF (reference sequence). Trimming cost V 0 bases and J 1 base, with 12 bases left between them. Here the CDR3 DNA reads TGTGCCACCAGCAGAGATAGAGGACCAACGAACACTGAAGCTTTCTTT. It codes for CATSRDRGPTNTEAFF.

The genes are TRBV20-1 and TRBJ2-5, with a tentative D call TRBD1 (5 bases). CDR1 DFQATT and CDR2 SNEGSKA come from the germline V gene (reference sequence). The CDR3 spans 14 residues. V shed 6 bases and J shed 4 bases, with 18 bases lying between them. The CDR3, as DNA: TGCAGTGCCCCTAAAGACAGCCAACGAGAGACCCAGTACTTC. Translated, it gives CSAPKDSQRETQYF.

This clonotype was seen ten or more times. The chain carries TRBV28 and TRBJ1-1; D is undetermined. CDR1 is MDHEN and CDR2 is SYDVKM in the germline V gene. The CDR3 contains 13 residues. Trimming took 7 bases from V and 1 from J, leaving 10 bases between them. The CDR3 region has the DNA TGTGCCAGCACTATTGACGGGAACACTGAAGCTTTCTTT. Protein product: CASTIDGNTEAFF.

V usage is TRBV19 and J usage is TRBJ2-1; 7 bases are shared with TRBD1. From germline, CDR1 is LNHDA and CDR2 SQIVND (reference sequence). This CDR3 has 15 residues. The V gene end was trimmed by 4 bases and the J gene end by 2 bases; junction bases not matched to a gene: 5. CDR3 sequence (DNA): TGTGCCAGTAGTACGGGACAGTTCCCCTACAATGAGCAGTTCTTC. Its protein is CASSTGQFPYNEQFF. Looking up the rest from reference TRBV19 and TRBJ2-1 gives the full variable domain: DGGITQSPKYLFRKEGQNVTLSCEQNLNHDAMYWYRQDPGQGLRLIYYSQIVNDFQKGDIAEGYSVSREKKESFPLTVTSAQKNPTAFYLCASSTGQFPYNEQFFGPGTRLTVL.

This clonotype was counted many times. The chain combines TRBV30 with TRBJ2-7; D unresolved. This CDR3 is 10 amino acids long. The germline V gene has CDR1 GTSNPN and CDR2 SVGIG (reference sequence). V was shortened by 5 bases and J by 3 bases, with 5 bases between the two germline ends. DNA of the CDR3: TGTGCCTGGGGTTACTACGAGCAGTACTTC. It encodes CAWGYYEQYF. The whole variable domain, remainder taken from reference TRBV30 and TRBJ2-7, is SQTIHQWPATLVQPVGSPLSLECTVEGTSNPNLYWYRQAAGRGLQLLFYSVGIGQISSEVPQNLSASRPQDRQFILSSKKLLLSDSGFYLCAWGYYEQYFGPGTRLTVT.

This clonotype has a count of ten or more. V usage is TRBV20-1 and J usage is TRBJ2-5, with D possibly being TRBD2 (6 bases). In germline, CDR1 is DFQATT, CDR2 SNEGSKA (reference sequence). This CDR3 comprises 13 residues. V lost 1 base and J lost 5, with 11 bases in between. CDR3 loop: CSARGGLEETQYF. The DNA for the CDR3 is TGCAGTGCTAGAGGGGGACTCGAGGAGACCCAGTACTTC.

This clonotype showed up just a few times. The CDR3 nucleotides are TGCAGTGGTCAAAAGGCGGGTCCCTACAATGAGCAGTTCTTC. Translating gives CSGQKAGPYNEQFF. The chain has TRBV20-1 and TRBJ2-1, with a possible D match to TRBD2 (5 bases). The length of the CDR3 is 14 residues. Germline CDR1 is DFQATT and CDR2 is SNEGSKA (reference sequence). Between the trimmed V and J ends, which lost 7 bases and 2 bases, there was a span of 15 bases.

The table lists this clonotype with a few counts. The rearrangement uses TRBV29-1 and TRBJ1-2; D not certain. Germline V gene data show CDR1 as SQVTM and CDR2 as ANQGSEA. The CDR3 runs 12 residues. V lost 1 base and J lost 5, with 8 bases in between. DNA for the CDR3: TGCAGCGTTGAAGTAGCGGGATATGGCTACACCTTC. It translates to CSVEVAGYGYTF.

This clonotype has only a few counts. The chain is built from TRBV5-1 and TRBJ1-1; D is perhaps TRBD1 (6 bases). CDR1 is SGHRS, CDR2 YFSETQ, per germline. Trimming took off 3 bases at V and 11 bases at J, with 17 bases between the two ends. The CDR3 totals 13 residues. Here the CDR3 reads CASSSGDIQRAFF. The CDR3, as DNA: TGCGCCAGCAGCTCAGGGGACATCCAGCGGGCTTTCTTT.

To note about this clonotype: A read error may be the cause here, since a much bigger clone is one base away. This rearrangement joins TRBV18 to TRBJ2-1; no firm D call. The germline V gene encodes CDR1 KGHSH and CDR2 LQKENI. This CDR3 spans 15 amino acids. In DNA, the CDR3 is TGTGCCAGCCCACCGGCCGGTAGGTCCTACAATGAGCAGTTCTTC. This gives the protein CASPPAGRSYNEQFF.

This clonotype was seen more than once but under ten times. This chain links TRBV27 with TRBJ2-7; no definite D call. This CDR3 has 12 residues. Trimming cost V 6 bases and J 2 bases, with 8 bases left between them. Germline CDR1 reads MNHEY; CDR2 reads SMNVEV (reference sequence). The CDR3, as DNA: TGTGCCAGCAGGACCTCCGCCTACGAGCAGTACTTC. Protein: CASRTSAYEQYF.

This clonotype was picked up many times. This chain joins TRBV5-6 and TRBJ2-7, with 9 bases aligning to TRBD1. V lost 3 bases and J lost 6; bases outside the gene matches: 7. Germline lookup yields CDR1 SGHDT and CDR2 YYEEEE. The length of the CDR3 is 14 residues. CDR3 in amino acids: CASSWTGVTGEQYF. The CDR3 bases are TGTGCCAGCAGCTGGACAGGGGTAACAGGCGAGCAGTACTTC.

This clonotype was counted many times. The V call is TRBV18, the J call TRBJ1-1, with a tentative D call TRBD1 (5 bases). Per the germline V gene, CDR1 is KGHSH and CDR2 is LQKENI. The CDR3 length is 14 residues. The V and J ends lost 3 bases and 2 bases respectively, with 10 bases between them. Here the CDR3 reads CASSPLTVNTEAFF. In DNA, the CDR3 is TGTGCCAGCTCACCCCTGACAGTAAACACTGAAGCTTTCTTT.

The genes are TRBV6-6 and TRBJ2-7, with a possible D match to TRBD2 (7 bases). V was trimmed by 1 base and J by 0 bases, leaving 10 bases between them. The CDR3 is made up of 15 amino acids. The V gene's germline CDR1 is MNHNY and CDR2 SVGAGI (reference sequence). Here the CDR3 reads CASSYYRGASYEQYF. In DNA form, the CDR3 reads TGTGCCAGCAGTTACTACCGGGGGGCCTCCTACGAGCAGTACTTC.

This clonotype was counted many times. This chain uses TRBV2 with TRBJ1-5; D remains ambiguous. Germline V CDR1 and CDR2: SNHLY, FYNNEI. The CDR3 loop spans 14 amino acids. V shed 3 bases and J shed 4 bases, with 10 bases lying between them. The CDR3 sequence: CASSDAERNQPQHF. Written as DNA, the CDR3 is TGTGCCAGCAGTGATGCGGAGCGGAATCAGCCCCAGCATTTT.

This clonotype was detected only a few times. The rearrangement uses TRBV6-1 and TRBJ2-3, with 12 positions matching TRBD2. The CDR3 runs to 14 residues. In germline, CDR1 is MNHNS, CDR2 SASEGT. After removal of 6 bases from V and 5 bases from J, the junction contained 3 bases not matched to a gene. CDR3 in DNA: TGTGCCAGCAGCCTAGCGGGAGGGCAAGATACGCAGTATTTT. Residues: CASSLAGGQDTQYF.

A few counts support this clonotype. This sequence joins TRBV3-1 and TRBJ2-1; 7 bases map to TRBD2. The germline gives CDR1 LGHDT, CDR2 YNNKEL (reference sequence). The CDR3 is made up of 14 amino acids. V lost 1 base and J lost 9; bases outside the gene matches: 6. The CDR3 spells CASSQVPSGGEQFF. In DNA, the CDR3 is TGTGCCAGCAGCCAAGTTCCTAGCGGAGGTGAGCAGTTCTTC.

This clonotype turned up a few times. A read error may explain this, as a much larger clone is one base away. This chain links TRBV2 with TRBJ2-7, with 9 bases aligning to TRBD2. Germline-derived CDR1 and CDR2 are SNHLY and FYNNEI. The CDR3 spans 14 residues. The V segment lost 1 base and the J segment 2 bases; nucleotides outside the gene matches: 0. The CDR3 is CASSEGGGAYEQYF. As DNA, the CDR3 is TGTGCCAGCAGTGAAGGCGGGGGGGCCTACGAGCAGTACTTC.

The chain links TRBV10-3 to TRBJ2-3; D is possibly TRBD2 (5 bases). The V and J ends lost 3 bases and 1 base respectively, with 8 bases between them. The germline V gene has CDR1 ENHRY and CDR2 SYGVKD. The CDR3 is 14 residues long. Here the CDR3 DNA reads TGTGCCATCAGTGATCCAGCGGGCACAGATACGCAGTATTTT. Its protein product is CAISDPAGTDTQYF.

This clonotype was observed at least ten times. This chain uses TRBV7-2 with TRBJ1-1; unclear D gene. The CDR3 length is 14 residues. Trimming took off 3 bases at V and 0 bases at J, with 8 bases between the two ends. CDR1 is SGHTA and CDR2 is FQGNSA in the germline V gene. The CDR3 sequence: CASSFVRVNTEAFF. CDR3 bases: TGTGCCAGCAGCTTCGTGAGGGTGAACACTGAAGCTTTCTTT.

The chain employs TRBV14 and TRBJ1-1; D is unresolved. V lost 1 base and J lost 4, with 10 bases in between. Germline lookup yields CDR1 SGHDN and CDR2 FVKESK. The CDR3 is 14 amino acids. The CDR3 sequence: CASSQALWSTEAFF. In nucleotides, the CDR3 is TGTGCCAGCAGCCAAGCACTTTGGAGCACTGAAGCTTTCTTT.